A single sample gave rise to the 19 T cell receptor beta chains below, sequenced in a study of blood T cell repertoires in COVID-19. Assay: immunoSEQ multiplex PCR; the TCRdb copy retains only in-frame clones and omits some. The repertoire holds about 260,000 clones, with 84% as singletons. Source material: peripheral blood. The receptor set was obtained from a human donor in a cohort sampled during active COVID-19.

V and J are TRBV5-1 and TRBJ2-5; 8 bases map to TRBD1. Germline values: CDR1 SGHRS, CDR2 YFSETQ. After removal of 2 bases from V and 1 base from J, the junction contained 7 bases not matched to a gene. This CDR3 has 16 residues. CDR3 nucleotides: TGCGCCAGCAGCTTAACCTGGACAGGGTTCCAAGAGACCCAGTACTTC. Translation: CASSLTWTGFQETQYF.

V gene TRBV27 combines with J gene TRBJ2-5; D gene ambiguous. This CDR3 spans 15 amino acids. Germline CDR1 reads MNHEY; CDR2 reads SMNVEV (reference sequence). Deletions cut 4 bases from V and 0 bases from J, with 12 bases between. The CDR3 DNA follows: TGTGCCAGCAGTTCGCCGATACAGAACCAAGAGACCCAGTACTTC. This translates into CASSSPIQNQETQYF.

The CDR3 protein is CASSGYRDVRGGELFF. CDR3 bases: TGTGCCAGCAGCGGATATAGGGACGTGCGGGGCGGGGAGCTGTTTTTT. This chain uses TRBV7-9 with TRBJ2-2; the D gene is possibly TRBD2 (6 bases). Germline CDR1 reads SEHNR; CDR2 reads FQNEAQ (reference sequence). Trimming shortened V by 5 bases and J by 7 bases, and 20 bases separated the two germline ends. This CDR3 comprises 16 residues.

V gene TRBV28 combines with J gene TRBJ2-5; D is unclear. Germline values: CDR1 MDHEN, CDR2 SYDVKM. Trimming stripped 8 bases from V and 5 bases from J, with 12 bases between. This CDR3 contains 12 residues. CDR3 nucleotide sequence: TGTGCCAGCCGCACCGGTCCTGAGACCCAGTACTTC. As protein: CASRTGPETQYF.

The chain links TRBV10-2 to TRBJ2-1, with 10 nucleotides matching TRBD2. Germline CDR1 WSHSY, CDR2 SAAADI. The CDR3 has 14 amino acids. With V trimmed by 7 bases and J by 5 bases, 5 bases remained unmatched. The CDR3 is CASTPSGGNNEQFF. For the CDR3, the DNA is TGCGCCAGCACTCCTAGCGGGGGCAACAATGAGCAGTTCTTC.

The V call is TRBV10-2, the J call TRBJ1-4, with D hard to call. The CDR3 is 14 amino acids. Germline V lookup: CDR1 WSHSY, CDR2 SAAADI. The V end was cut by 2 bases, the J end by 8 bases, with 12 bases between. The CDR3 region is CASSEGIPGEKLFF. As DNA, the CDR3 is TGCGCCAGCAGTGAGGGAATCCCGGGGGAAAAACTGTTTTTT.

The CDR3 reads CASSRDRGIGYTF. CDR3 in DNA: TGTGCCAGCAGTCGGGACAGGGGGATCGGCTACACCTTC. V gene TRBV3-1 (or the pseudogene TRBV3-2) combines with J gene TRBJ1-2; TRBD1 aligns across 11 bases. The germline V gene encodes CDR1 LGHDT and CDR2 YNNKEL (reference sequence). The junction had 5 bases not matched to a gene; V was cut back by 6 bases and J by 8 bases. The length of the CDR3 is 13 residues.

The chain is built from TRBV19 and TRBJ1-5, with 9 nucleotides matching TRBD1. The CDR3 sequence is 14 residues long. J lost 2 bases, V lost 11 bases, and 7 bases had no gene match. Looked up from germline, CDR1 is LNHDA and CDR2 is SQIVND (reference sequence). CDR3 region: CAARDRERNQPQHF. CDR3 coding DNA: TGTGCCGCAAGGGACAGGGAACGCAATCAGCCCCAGCATTTT.

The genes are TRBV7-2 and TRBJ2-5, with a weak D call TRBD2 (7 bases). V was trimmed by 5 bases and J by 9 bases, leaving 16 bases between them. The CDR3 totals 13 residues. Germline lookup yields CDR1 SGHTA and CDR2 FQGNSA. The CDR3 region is CASSPGGPRPQYF. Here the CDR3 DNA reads TGTGCCAGCAGCCCCGGGGGGCCCCGACCCCAGTACTTC.

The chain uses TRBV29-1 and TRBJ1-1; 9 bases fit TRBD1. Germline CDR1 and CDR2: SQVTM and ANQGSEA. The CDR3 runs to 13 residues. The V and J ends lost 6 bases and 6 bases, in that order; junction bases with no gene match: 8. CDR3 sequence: CSVLGQGISEAFF. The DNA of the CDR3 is TGCAGCGTGCTTGGACAGGGGATCTCTGAAGCTTTCTTT.

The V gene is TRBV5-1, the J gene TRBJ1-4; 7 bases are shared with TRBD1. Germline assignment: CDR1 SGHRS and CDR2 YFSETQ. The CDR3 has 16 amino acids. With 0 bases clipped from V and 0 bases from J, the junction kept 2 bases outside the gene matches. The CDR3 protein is CASSLVGGPTNEKLFF. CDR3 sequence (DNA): TGCGCCAGCAGCTTGGTAGGGGGCCCAACTAATGAAAAACTGTTTTTT.

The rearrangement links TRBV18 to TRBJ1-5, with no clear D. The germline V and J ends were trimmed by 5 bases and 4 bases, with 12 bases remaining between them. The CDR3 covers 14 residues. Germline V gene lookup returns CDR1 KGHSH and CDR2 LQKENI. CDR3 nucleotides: TGTGCCAGCTCAAGAGGGCAGCTAAATCAGCCCCAGCATTTT. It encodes CASSRGQLNQPQHF.

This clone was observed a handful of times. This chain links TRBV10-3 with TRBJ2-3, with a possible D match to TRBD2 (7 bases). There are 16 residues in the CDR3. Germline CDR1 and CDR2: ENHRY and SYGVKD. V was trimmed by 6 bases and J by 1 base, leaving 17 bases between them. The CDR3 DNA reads TGTGCCATCAGCCCGGGGGGCGGAGGGCGCACAGATACGCAGTATTTT. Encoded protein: CAISPGGGGRTDTQYF.

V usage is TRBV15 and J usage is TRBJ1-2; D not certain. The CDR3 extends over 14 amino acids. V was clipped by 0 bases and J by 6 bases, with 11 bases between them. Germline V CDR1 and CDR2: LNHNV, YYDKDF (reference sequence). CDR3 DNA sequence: TGTGCCACCAGCAGAGATTTGGGCGGGGATGGCTACACCTTC. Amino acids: CATSRDLGGDGYTF.

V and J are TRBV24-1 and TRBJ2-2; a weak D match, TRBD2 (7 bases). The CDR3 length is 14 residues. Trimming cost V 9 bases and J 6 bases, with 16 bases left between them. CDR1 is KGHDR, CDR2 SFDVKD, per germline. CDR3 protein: CATGGAGSAGELFF. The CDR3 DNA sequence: TGTGCCACCGGGGGGGCAGGCAGCGCCGGGGAGCTGTTTTTT.

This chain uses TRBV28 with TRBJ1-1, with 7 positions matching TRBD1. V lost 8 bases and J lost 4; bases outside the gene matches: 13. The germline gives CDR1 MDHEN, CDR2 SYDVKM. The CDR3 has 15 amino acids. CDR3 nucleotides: TGTGCCAGCCCTAGCCGGCAGGGGGGCATCACTGAAGCTTTCTTT. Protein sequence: CASPSRQGGITEAFF.

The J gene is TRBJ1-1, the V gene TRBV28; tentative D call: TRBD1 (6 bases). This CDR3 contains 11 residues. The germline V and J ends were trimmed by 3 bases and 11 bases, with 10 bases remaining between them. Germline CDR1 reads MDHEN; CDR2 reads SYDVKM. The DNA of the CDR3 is TGTGCCAGCAGTTTTGCAGGGGATGCTTTCTTT. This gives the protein CASSFAGDAFF.

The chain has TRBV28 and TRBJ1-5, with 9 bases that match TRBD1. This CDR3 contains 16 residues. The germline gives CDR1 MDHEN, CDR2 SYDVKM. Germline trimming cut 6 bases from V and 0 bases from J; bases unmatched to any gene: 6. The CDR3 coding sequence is TGTGCCAGCAGACGGACAGGGGCTTATAGCAATCAGCCCCAGCATTTT. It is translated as CASRRTGAYSNQPQHF.

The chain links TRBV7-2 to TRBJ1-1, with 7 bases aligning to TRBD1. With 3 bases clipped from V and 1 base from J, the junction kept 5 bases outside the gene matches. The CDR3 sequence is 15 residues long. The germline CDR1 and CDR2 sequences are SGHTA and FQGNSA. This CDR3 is CASSFSGTANTEAFF. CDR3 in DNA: TGTGCCAGCAGCTTTTCCGGGACAGCGAACACTGAAGCTTTCTTT.